This TCR beta chain was sequenced for a study of CD8 T cells in ankylosing spondylitis. TCRdb processed the 5' RACE reads anew with MiXCR; each CDR3 protein has one entry. This sample has roughly 200,000 distinct CDR3 sequences, with 9.5% to 15% found just once. This clonotype was counted ten times or more. Trimming removed 5 bases from V and 2 bases from J, with 7 bases in between. CDR3 length equals 13 residues. Germline-derived CDR1 and CDR2 are MGHDK and SYGVNS. The origin of this receptor is a male donor with ankylosing spondylitis or in good health (not recorded which). This chain links TRBV25-1 with TRBJ2-1; D remains unclear. Sequences were obtained from blood, either unsorted or a sorted T cell fraction (not recorded which). CDR3 DNA: TGTGCCAGCAGTTCACGGACCTACAATGAGCAGTTCTTC. Encoded protein: CASSSRTYNEQFF.